A selection of T cell receptor beta chains follows, all from one sample in a study of cytomegalovirus exposure and HLA in healthy donors. The repertoire was sequenced with immunoSEQ multiplex PCR; TCRdb's copy has only in-frame clones and lacks some. The sample has around 120,000 clones, approximately 69% seen once; the top ten hold around 10%. Sequenced sample: PBMCs. All receptors derive from a woman between 45 and 60 years old in good health and CMV-seropositive. Both conserved end residues are part of each CDR3. Each record gives: J gene, clone size, V gene, CDR3 protein. Not all rows give a size; the values are once, few, many and, for expanded clones, a class.

j_gene: TRBJ1-2; abundance: -; v_gene: TRBV7-8; CDR3aa: CASSSPGTGAPANYGYTF
j_gene: TRBJ1-1; abundance: -; v_gene: TRBV5-6; CDR3aa: CASSLGTGGTEAFF
j_gene: TRBJ1-2; abundance: once; v_gene: TRBV10-3; CDR3aa: CAITRQEFYGYTF
j_gene: TRBJ2-1; abundance: few; v_gene: TRBV5-6; CDR3aa: CASSSDRDNEQFF
j_gene: TRBJ2-7; abundance: -; v_gene: TRBV30; CDR3aa: CAWGRQASYEQYF
j_gene: TRBJ2-7; abundance: -; v_gene: TRBV5-5; CDR3aa: CASSLAVSGGYEQYF
j_gene: TRBJ1-1; abundance: once; v_gene: TRBV5-1; CDR3aa: CASSLKTGDMNTEAFF
j_gene: TRBJ2-7; abundance: -; v_gene: TRBV14; CDR3aa: CASSQLAGGSYEQYF
j_gene: TRBJ2-1; abundance: -; v_gene: TRBV27; CDR3aa: CASSSSGGLNEQFF
j_gene: TRBJ1-1; abundance: -; v_gene: TRBV14; CDR3aa: CASSLPGGGTEAFF
j_gene: TRBJ2-5; abundance: -; v_gene: TRBV11-3; CDR3aa: CASSLRHRGYETQYF
j_gene: TRBJ2-1; abundance: -; v_gene: TRBV7-6; CDR3aa: CASRSGTGGYNEQFF
j_gene: TRBJ1-1; abundance: -; v_gene: TRBV5-1; CDR3aa: CASSLERQNTEAFF
j_gene: TRBJ2-5; abundance: -; v_gene: TRBV30; CDR3aa: CAWSRGLQETQYF
j_gene: TRBJ1-6; abundance: -; v_gene: TRBV10-3; CDR3aa: CAISDWREEAPLHF
j_gene: TRBJ1-3; abundance: -; v_gene: TRBV10-3; CDR3aa: CAISDGAYSGNTIYF
j_gene: TRBJ1-1; abundance: -; v_gene: TRBV7-2; CDR3aa: CASSLDRVSTEAFF
j_gene: TRBJ2-5; abundance: -; v_gene: TRBV10-3; CDR3aa: CAISEEGQSQKETQYF
j_gene: TRBJ1-2; abundance: -; v_gene: TRBV25-1; CDR3aa: CASSELGTGRGYTF
j_gene: TRBJ1-2; abundance: -; v_gene: TRBV5-1; CDR3aa: CASSLHDSTYGYTF
j_gene: TRBJ2-7; abundance: -; v_gene: TRBV2; CDR3aa: CASIEPGTTYEQYF
j_gene: TRBJ2-7; abundance: -; v_gene: TRBV6-5; CDR3aa: CASSQDRAIREQYF
j_gene: TRBJ2-1; abundance: -; v_gene: TRBV4-3; CDR3aa: CASSQGPGGSYNEQFF
j_gene: TRBJ1-1; abundance: few; v_gene: TRBV18; CDR3aa: CASSGRTGNTEAFF
j_gene: TRBJ2-7; abundance: once; v_gene: TRBV4-1; CDR3aa: CASSQGGLYEQYF
j_gene: TRBJ1-1; abundance: -; v_gene: TRBV6-1; CDR3aa: CASSDPTGIRTEAFF
j_gene: TRBJ2-5; abundance: -; v_gene: TRBV5-4; CDR3aa: CASSLDGDITEETQYF
j_gene: TRBJ2-7; abundance: -; v_gene: TRBV6-6; CDR3aa: CASSYPGHEYEQYF
j_gene: TRBJ1-5; abundance: -; v_gene: TRBV15; CDR3aa: CATSSPGHRGQPQHF
j_gene: TRBJ2-5; abundance: -; v_gene: TRBV9; CDR3aa: CASSVNSGAGEETQYF
j_gene: TRBJ2-1; abundance: -; v_gene: TRBV7-2; CDR3aa: CASSSRDSRWYNEQFF
j_gene: TRBJ2-7; abundance: -; v_gene: TRBV10-1; CDR3aa: CASSPTGQNEQYF
j_gene: TRBJ1-3; abundance: -; v_gene: TRBV19; CDR3aa: CASSLTEIPNSGNTIYF
j_gene: TRBJ1-2; abundance: -; v_gene: TRBV6-1; CDR3aa: CASSEGLNYGYTF
j_gene: TRBJ1-2; abundance: -; v_gene: TRBV7-6; CDR3aa: CASSLAGTGYGYTF
j_gene: TRBJ1-4; abundance: -; v_gene: TRBV4-1; CDR3aa: CASSQDVTGAYEKLFF
j_gene: TRBJ2-7; abundance: few; v_gene: TRBV10-1; CDR3aa: CASIKVGRNNYEQYF
j_gene: TRBJ2-7; abundance: -; v_gene: TRBV5-1; CDR3aa: CASSLDLAGGMEQYF
j_gene: TRBJ2-7; abundance: -; v_gene: TRBV7-2; CDR3aa: CASSLNWQIEQYF
j_gene: TRBJ1-1; abundance: -; v_gene: TRBV4-1; CDR3aa: CASSQAPGQGWTEAFF
j_gene: TRBJ1-5; abundance: -; v_gene: TRBV18; CDR3aa: CASSHYMEDNQPQHF
j_gene: TRBJ1-5; abundance: -; v_gene: TRBV2; CDR3aa: CASSRGQVGSNQPQHF
j_gene: TRBJ2-6; abundance: -; v_gene: TRBV19; CDR3aa: CASSMVGAQGAAGANVLTF
j_gene: TRBJ1-5; abundance: -; v_gene: TRBV18; CDR3aa: CASSANFGTNQPQHF
j_gene: TRBJ2-2; abundance: -; v_gene: TRBV5-1; CDR3aa: CASSLLAREINTGELFF
j_gene: TRBJ2-4; abundance: -; v_gene: TRBV13; CDR3aa: CASSMGLQLAKNIQYF
j_gene: TRBJ2-5; abundance: -; v_gene: TRBV10-1; CDR3aa: CASSDLAGGRETQYF
j_gene: TRBJ2-3; abundance: few; v_gene: TRBV2; CDR3aa: CASSGQGEDTQYF
j_gene: TRBJ1-1; abundance: -; v_gene: TRBV4-3; CDR3aa: CASSHWTGKNTEAFF
j_gene: TRBJ2-3; abundance: -; v_gene: TRBV19; CDR3aa: CASMEEEREFVYPDTQYF
j_gene: TRBJ2-7; abundance: -; v_gene: TRBV5-1; CDR3aa: CASSLTAGSSYEQYF
j_gene: TRBJ1-4; abundance: -; v_gene: TRBV6-1; CDR3aa: CASSPRGTNEKLFF
j_gene: TRBJ2-7; abundance: few; v_gene: TRBV10-2; CDR3aa: CASREDRAPSEEQYF
j_gene: TRBJ2-3; abundance: -; v_gene: TRBV4-2; CDR3aa: CASSQPAGASTDTQYF
j_gene: TRBJ2-5; abundance: -; v_gene: TRBV28; CDR3aa: CASSSWTGGLQETQYF
j_gene: TRBJ1-4; abundance: -; v_gene: TRBV18; CDR3aa: CASSPRTGELEKLFF
j_gene: TRBJ2-3; abundance: few; v_gene: TRBV7-2; CDR3aa: CASSQLSGKTDTQYF
j_gene: TRBJ2-5; abundance: few; v_gene: TRBV30; CDR3aa: CAWSVAGEETQYF